This T cell receptor (beta chain) was retrieved from a study of shared clonotypes between healthy human individuals. Unsorted PBMC DNA was run through sequencing on ten immunoSEQ deep assay plates. The repertoire was sequenced with immunoSEQ multiplex PCR; TCRdb's copy has only in-frame clones and lacks some. The table has approximately 480,000 clones, around 79% seen once; the top ten hold roughly an eighth. This clone was detected only a few times. This CDR3 has 15 amino acids. Germline loops: CDR1 SGHNT, CDR2 YENEEA. V shed 0 bases and J shed 7 bases, with 12 bases lying between them. The specimen sequenced was PBMCs. The V call is TRBV11-3, the J call TRBJ2-2; D unresolved. This clonotype was obtained from a woman between 40 and 55 years old in good health. Some clones in this sample may be carry-over from other donors' samples. The CDR3 here is CASSLDSGVNGELFF. In DNA form, the CDR3 reads TGTGCCAGCAGCTTAGACTCTGGGGTGAACGGGGAGCTGTTTTTT. The full variable domain, its missing parts supplied by reference TRBV11-3 and TRBJ2-2, is EAGVVQSPRYKIIEKKQPVAFWCNPISGHNTLYWYLQNLGQGPELLIRYENEEAVDDSQLPKDRFSAERLKGVDSTLKIQPAELGDSAVYLCASSLDSGVNGELFFGEGSRLTVL.